A selection of T cell receptor beta chains follows, all from one sample in a study of T cells in Graves' hyperthyroidism and ophthalmopathy. Using its own MiXCR run on the multiplex PCR reads, TCRdb lists one record per CDR3 protein. The profile shows 600,000 to 650,000 distinct CDR3 sequences, more than 20% of them singletons. The sequenced sample was blood. The receptors come from a man between 25 and 39 years old with Graves' ophthalmopathy. Each CDR3 is given with its conserved first and last residue. The order of the fields is CDR3 length, V gene, CDR3 protein.

cdr3_length: 13; v_call: TRBV2; cdr3_aa: CASNYWKNTEAFF
cdr3_length: 18; v_call: TRBV28; cdr3_aa: CASSPTLFEYRLSYEQYF
cdr3_length: 16; v_call: TRBV29-1; cdr3_aa: CSVAALGTGYNNEQFF
cdr3_length: 13; v_call: TRBV10-3; cdr3_aa: CAISGTENTEAFF
cdr3_length: 14; v_call: TRBV10-1; cdr3_aa: CASSDGGVTGELFF
cdr3_length: 16; v_call: TRBV11-1; cdr3_aa: CASSPRPRGDTYEQYF
cdr3_length: 13; v_call: TRBV15; cdr3_aa: CATSRDRSETQYF
cdr3_length: 14; v_call: TRBV12-3/TRBV12-4; cdr3_aa: CASSSQGILYEQYF
cdr3_length: 15; v_call: TRBV7-3; cdr3_aa: CASSPGVAITGELFF
cdr3_length: 15; v_call: TRBV3-1; cdr3_aa: CASSQAPGGGTEAFF
cdr3_length: 15; v_call: TRBV11-2; cdr3_aa: CASSHGLADTDTQYF
cdr3_length: 14; v_call: TRBV7-8; cdr3_aa: CASTRTGAGNEQFF
cdr3_length: 17; v_call: TRBV20-1; cdr3_aa: CSAGTSGSISSTDTQYF
cdr3_length: 15; v_call: TRBV6-1; cdr3_aa: CASSESLAGPYEQYF
cdr3_length: 11; v_call: TRBV29-1; cdr3_aa: CSVERPNEQFF
cdr3_length: 12; v_call: TRBV28; cdr3_aa: CASSLRWRTAFF
cdr3_length: 16; v_call: TRBV7-2; cdr3_aa: CASSSGTSGSWDTQYF
cdr3_length: 13; v_call: TRBV7-2; cdr3_aa: CASSLTLVYEQYF
cdr3_length: 18; v_call: TRBV6-1; cdr3_aa: CASSPLPGDIATNEKLFF
cdr3_length: 13; v_call: TRBV5-5; cdr3_aa: CASSLWGGAEAFF
cdr3_length: 14; v_call: TRBV5-1; cdr3_aa: CASSGLAGGDEQFF
cdr3_length: 16; v_call: TRBV18; cdr3_aa: CASSPIGQIMNTEAFF
cdr3_length: 15; v_call: TRBV6-6; cdr3_aa: CASSYLPSGRGEQYF
cdr3_length: 19; v_call: TRBV9; cdr3_aa: CASSVEGLADRPTYNEQFF
cdr3_length: 13; v_call: TRBV28; cdr3_aa: CASSGRSFYGYTF
cdr3_length: 17; v_call: TRBV2; cdr3_aa: CASSKRAGGTSTDTQYF
cdr3_length: 13; v_call: TRBV2; cdr3_aa: CASRTSWDTEAFF
cdr3_length: 16; v_call: TRBV28; cdr3_aa: CASSLGRLAGAYEQYF
cdr3_length: 15; v_call: TRBV11-2; cdr3_aa: CASSSPNSGTHEQYF
cdr3_length: 14; v_call: TRBV9; cdr3_aa: CASSVGDSHYEQYF
cdr3_length: 15; v_call: TRBV15; cdr3_aa: CATSRVLQGPTETFF
cdr3_length: 14; v_call: TRBV6-2/TRBV6-3; cdr3_aa: CASREWTGSIEQYF